This T cell receptor (beta chain) is drawn from a study of Ad26.COV2.S vaccination and SARS-CoV-2 variants (dated by TCRdb to the early 2020s). With respect to the entire study: Vaccine-arm donors came from COV1001, a multicentre, randomized, double-blind, placebo-controlled phase I-IIa trial of Ad26.COV2.S in healthy adults. Trial participants were randomized into five groups of five: low-dose or high-dose Ad26.COV2.S given once or twice, or placebo on both occasions. Ad26.COV2.S was administered intramuscularly at 5 x 10^10 or 1 x 10^11 viral particles, either as a single shot or as two shots given 56 days apart. Throughout the experiments and outcome assessment, investigators stayed blinded to trial group allocation. The specificity and breadth of SARS-CoV-2-reactive T cell receptors after Ad26.COV2.S vaccination were assessed by TCRbeta repertoire sequencing. The TCR-sequenced set comprised approximately 30 samples: about 19 Ad26.COV2.S vaccine recipients, 5 placebo recipients and 8 SARS-CoV-2 convalescent individuals. Study-wide findings and limitations: Ad26.COV2.S recipients had higher spike-specific TCR breadth than placebo recipients (P = 0.0014). Comparable non-spike TCR breadth was observed between vaccine and placebo recipients, consistent with only spike being contained in the vaccine. Comparing responses between vaccine doses or regimens was not something the study was powered to do. Substantial breadth of spike-specific CD8+ and CD4+ T cell responses was reported after vaccination. According to the authors, total T cell responses may have been underestimated by the TCR breadth and depth analyses.

The immunoSEQ Assay was used to sequence TCRbeta CDR3 regions. After extraction, genomic DNA underwent amplification by bias-controlled multiplex PCR, followed by high-throughput sequencing. Per the authors' processing: To quantify the absolute abundance of each unique TCRbeta CDR3 region, sequences were collapsed and filtered. T cell fraction was estimated by normalizing TCRbeta template counts to usable DNA, which was measured by amplifying reference genes present in all nucleated cells. Repertoire TCRs were annotated as SARS-CoV-2-specific by exact matching of V gene, CDR3 amino acid sequence and J gene to a known reactive TCR set. MIRA supplied the reference SARS-CoV-2 TCR set, which was filtered for enrichment in COVID-19-positive ImmuneCODE repertoires so that public or cross-reactive TCRs were removed. Drawing on the MIRA antigens, annotated TCRs were analysed further at the level of specific ORF or position within ORF. Depth was the summed frequency of annotated unique rearrangements, while breadth was defined as annotated unique rearrangements over total unique productive rearrangements. Group comparisons of TCR breadth used two-sided Wilcoxon rank-sum tests. TCRdb provides this immuneACCESS table in a form limited to in-frame rearrangements. Some clones are lacking; in checked studies, under half of them reflect an unresolved V gene, and why the rest are absent is not known. D and trimming come from the DNA, and the V and J calls and clone size come from that table. The table for this sample lists about 350,000 clones; 70% to 90% of them were counted only once. The ten largest clones take up about 10% of the sample.

The junction shows trimming of 1 base on V and 4 bases on J, plus 9 bases between the germline ends. Taken from cysteine to phenylalanine, the CDR3 has 14 residues. Only CDR3 DNA remains: 42 bases, in frame from the first base. CDR1 and CDR2 were assigned from the germline V gene as SGHVS and FNYEAQ. What this sample's treatment or condition label stands for: around 19 received Ad26.COV2.S at low or high dose, single or two shots; 5 received placebo; per-sample allocation not given. Repertoires of vaccine and placebo recipients were sequenced from samples taken on day 63 after the first injection. Between 29 July and 7 August 2020, Cohort 1b enrolled 25 adults aged 18-55 years at one site in Boston, USA. Ad26.COV2.S consisted of a replication-incompetent adenovirus type 26 vector by which a prefusion-stabilized SARS-CoV-2 spike protein from the original Wuhan strain was expressed. This clone was counted only a few times. Its antigen target is currently unknown. Base qualities were left out, and no much larger clone turns up one base away.

This material consisted of peripheral blood, taken in a trial of Ad26.COV2.S vaccine versus placebo. The V gene is TRBV7-6 and the J gene is TRBJ2-3, with TRBD2 perhaps the D gene, on 5 matching bases. The origin of this receptor is a person between 18 and 65 years old who received the Ad26.COV2.S COVID-19 vaccine or a placebo. The DNA sequence is TGTGCCAGCAGCTTAGTCGGGGTCTCAGATACGCAGTATTTT. Its translation reads: CASSLVGVSDTQYF.